The rows below give T cell receptor beta chains drawn from one sample of a study of blood T cell repertoires in COVID-19. TCRdb's copy holds only in-frame clones and misses some; the assay was immunoSEQ multiplex PCR. Among around 200,000 clones, around 81% were seen once, and the ten largest hold around 2.4%. Sequenced material: peripheral blood. The receptors originated from a human donor with acute or convalescent COVID-19. The donor label of this sample is uncertain. CDR3s include the opening cysteine and the closing phenylalanine or tryptophan. A D gene is named only where the DNA matches it firmly. Not all rows give a size; the values are once, few, many and, for expanded clones, a class.

V gene: TRBV5-4
clone size: -
D gene: TRBD1
J gene: TRBJ1-6
CDR3 DNA: TGTGCCAGCAGCTTGGAGGGACAGAATAATTCACCCCTCCACTTT
CDR3 protein: CASSLEGQNNSPLHF

V gene: TRBV5-1
clone size: -
D gene: TRBD2
J gene: TRBJ2-7
CDR3 DNA: TGCGCCAGCAGCGCCGGGACTAGCGGGATCTACGAGCAGTACTTC
CDR3 protein: CASSAGTSGIYEQYF

V gene: TRBV5-1
clone size: -
D gene: TRBD2
J gene: TRBJ2-3
CDR3 DNA: TGCGCCAGCAGCCCGGACGGGACTAGCGGGGGGGTCTCAGATACGCAGTATTTT
CDR3 protein: CASSPDGTSGGVSDTQYF

V gene: TRBV7-8
clone size: -
D gene: TRBD2
J gene: TRBJ2-7
CDR3 DNA: TGTGCCAGCAGCTTAGTGAGGACTAGCCCCTACGAGCAGTACTTC
CDR3 protein: CASSLVRTSPYEQYF

V gene: TRBV6-6
clone size: -
D gene: -
J gene: TRBJ1-5
CDR3 DNA: TGTGCCAGCAGTCCATCGGGACACATCCTCCTCTTTCAGCCCCAGCATTTT
CDR3 protein: CASSPSGHILLFQPQHF

V gene: TRBV18
clone size: -
D gene: -
J gene: TRBJ1-3
CDR3 DNA: TGTGCCAGCTCACTGGGGCCTTCCTCTGGAAACACCATATATTTT
CDR3 protein: CASSLGPSSGNTIYF

V gene: TRBV9
clone size: -
D gene: TRBD1
J gene: TRBJ1-5
CDR3 DNA: TGTGCCAGCAGCTCCCCTCCCGCCCAGGGGGCCTCAAGCCAGCCCCAGCATTTT
CDR3 protein: CASSSPPAQGASSQPQHF

V gene: TRBV7-8
clone size: -
D gene: TRBD1
J gene: TRBJ1-6
CDR3 DNA: TGTGCCAGCAGCGACGGACAGGGCAACAATTCACCCCTCCACTTT
CDR3 protein: CASSDGQGNNSPLHF

V gene: TRBV25-1
clone size: -
D gene: -
J gene: TRBJ1-2
CDR3 DNA: TGTGCCAGCAGTGAGCTTGGAGGTCGTCATGGCTACACCTTC
CDR3 protein: CASSELGGRHGYTF

V gene: TRBV6-5
clone size: -
D gene: TRBD2
J gene: TRBJ2-3
CDR3 DNA: TGTGCCAGCAGTTACGTAGCGGGGCATAGCACAGATACGCAGTATTTT
CDR3 protein: CASSYVAGHSTDTQYF

V gene: TRBV12-3/TRBV12-4
clone size: -
D gene: -
J gene: TRBJ2-7
CDR3 DNA: TGTGCCAGCAGTCGAGCCTACGAGCAGTACTTC
CDR3 protein: CASSRAYEQYF

V gene: TRBV5-4
clone size: -
D gene: TRBD2
J gene: TRBJ2-3
CDR3 DNA: TGTGCCAGCAGGCCTAATGGGACTAGCGGGAGGAGTTCCACAGATACGCAGTATTTT
CDR3 protein: CASRPNGTSGRSSTDTQYF

V gene: TRBV20-1
clone size: -
D gene: TRBD1
J gene: TRBJ1-5
CDR3 DNA: TGCAGTGCTAGTGGAGGACAGGGATCGATAGGGAATCAGCCCCAGCATTTT
CDR3 protein: CSASGGQGSIGNQPQHF

V gene: TRBV6-5
clone size: -
D gene: TRBD2
J gene: TRBJ2-3
CDR3 DNA: TGTGCCAGCACCACAGCGGGAGGCACAGATACGCAGTATTTT
CDR3 protein: CASTTAGGTDTQYF

V gene: TRBV3-1/TRBV3-2
clone size: once
D gene: TRBD2
J gene: TRBJ2-5
CDR3 DNA: TGTGCCAGCAGCCGGGAAAGGAGCGGGGGGCCCCAAGAGACCCAGTACTTC
CDR3 protein: CASSRERSGGPQETQYF

V gene: TRBV7-9
clone size: -
D gene: TRBD1
J gene: TRBJ1-1
CDR3 DNA: TGTGCCAGCAGCTCGTGGGACAGGCGGAACACTGAAGCTTTCTTT
CDR3 protein: CASSSWDRRNTEAFF

V gene: TRBV5-1
clone size: -
D gene: -
J gene: TRBJ2-7
CDR3 DNA: TGCGCCAGCAGCTTATTGGGGGAGGTCCGGTACGAGCAGTACTTC
CDR3 protein: CASSLLGEVRYEQYF

V gene: TRBV3-1/TRBV3-2
clone size: -
D gene: TRBD1
J gene: TRBJ1-2
CDR3 DNA: TGTGCCAGCAGCCGACAGGGATACTATGGCTACACCTTC
CDR3 protein: CASSRQGYYGYTF

V gene: TRBV27
clone size: -
D gene: TRBD2
J gene: TRBJ2-7
CDR3 DNA: TGTGCCAGCCGGACTAGCGGTTCCTACGAGCAGTACTTC
CDR3 protein: CASRTSGSYEQYF

V gene: TRBV25-1
clone size: once
D gene: TRBD1
J gene: TRBJ1-4
CDR3 DNA: TGTGCAGCAAGGGGGCTCAATGAAAAACTGTTTTTT
CDR3 protein: CAARGLNEKLFF

V gene: TRBV10-3
clone size: -
D gene: -
J gene: TRBJ1-1
CDR3 DNA: TGTGCCATCAGTGACCAGGGTGTTGAAGCTTTCTTT
CDR3 protein: CAISDQGVEAFF